These 11 T cell receptor beta chains were all obtained from the same sample, sequenced in a study of somatic mutations in cytotoxic T cells in rheumatoid arthritis (dated by TCRdb to about 2017). To prepare the library, the immunoSEQ multiplex PCR assay was applied. TCRdb's version of the immuneACCESS table is confined to in-frame rearrangements and falls short of the full clone set. An unresolved V gene accounts for under half of the shortfall where checked; the remainder is of unknown origin. For this sample the table gives about 25,000 clones, of which less than 85% were detected only once. The ten top clones hold around 8.9% of the sample. Input material: CD8+ T cells sorted from blood. The receptors derive from a woman aged 18-35 years in good health.

V and J are TRBV11-2 and TRBJ2-2; D gene ambiguous. In germline, CDR1 is SGHAT, CDR2 FQNNGV. Trimming pared 3 bases from V and 3 bases from J, leaving 5 bases between. The CDR3 is 13 residues long. The DNA for the CDR3 is TGTGCCAGCAGCTTGTCTGACACCGGGGAGCTGTTTTTT. Protein sequence: CASSLSDTGELFF.

The sample holds a few counts of this clone. The J gene is TRBJ2-1, the V gene TRBV27, with 9 bases fitting TRBD1. The CDR3 length is 13 residues. The germline CDR1 and CDR2 sequences are MNHEY and SMNVEV (reference sequence). V dropped 6 bases and J dropped 6; count of bases not matched to a gene: 3. The CDR3 coding sequence is TGTGCCAGCAGCCCGACAGGGGGCAATGAGCAGTTCTTC. Translated, it gives CASSPTGGNEQFF.

The rearrangement joins TRBV7-2 to TRBJ2-3; TRBD2 aligns across 7 bases. Germline CDR1 SGHTA, CDR2 FQGNSA. The CDR3 spans 14 residues. The V segment lost 3 bases and the J segment 2 bases; nucleotides outside the gene matches: 2. The CDR3 DNA reads as TGTGCCAGCAGCTTTCTAGCGGTCACAGATACGCAGTATTTT. It codes for CASSFLAVTDTQYF.

CDR3 in amino acids: CASSLTGETQYF. The CDR3 DNA follows: TGTGCCAGCAGTCTTACAGGGGAGACCCAGTACTTC. The chain carries TRBV27 and TRBJ2-5, with D tentatively TRBD1 (6 bases). V gave up 5 bases and J gave up 5 bases, with 9 bases separating them. CDR1 is MNHEY, CDR2 SMNVEV, per germline (reference sequence). This CDR3 spans 12 amino acids.

This chain links TRBV5-4 with TRBJ2-3; D is unclear. The V gene lost 7 bases and the J gene lost 6 bases, with 9 bases spanning the gap. Germline-derived CDR1 and CDR2 are SGHNT and YYREEE (reference sequence). The CDR3 spans 11 residues. The CDR3 sequence: CASGTGDTQYF. CDR3 in DNA: TGTGCCAGCGGCACGGGCGATACGCAGTATTTT.

A remark on this clone: Other DNA sequences in the same sample also yield this CDR3. The chain is built from TRBV5-6 and TRBJ2-7, with D unclear. The germline V gene has CDR1 SGHDT and CDR2 YYEEEE. CDR3 length: 12 amino acids. V lost 0 bases to trimming and J lost 5 bases, with 6 bases between them. The CDR3 here is CASSLVGDEQYF. CDR3 DNA: TGTGCCAGCAGCTTGGTTGGTGACGAGCAGTACTTC.

The V and J genes are TRBV27 and TRBJ2-7; D possibly uses TRBD1 or TRBD2 (5 bases each). V was pared by 3 bases and J by 2 bases, with 17 bases between. Looked up from germline, CDR1 is MNHEY and CDR2 is SMNVEV (reference sequence). The CDR3 sequence is 16 residues long. The chain's CDR3 is CASSLTSGTQAYEQYF. The CDR3 region has the DNA TGTGCCAGCAGTTTGACTTCCGGGACGCAAGCCTACGAGCAGTACTTC.

The chain employs TRBV4-1 and TRBJ2-3, with TRBD2 matching 10 bases. V lost 2 bases, J lost 1 base, and 0 bases stayed unmatched. The CDR3 is 15 residues long. The germline V gene has CDR1 MGHRA and CDR2 YSYEKL. CDR3 sequence: CASSQLAGGTDTQYF. The CDR3 nucleotides are TGCGCCAGCAGCCAACTAGCGGGGGGCACAGATACGCAGTATTTT.

This rearrangement joins TRBV7-9 to TRBJ2-3, with D unresolved. The CDR3 length is 8 residues. Looked up from germline, CDR1 is SEHNR and CDR2 is FQNEAQ (reference sequence). V was shortened by 11 bases and J by 10 bases, with 7 bases between the two germline ends. Written as DNA, the CDR3 is TGTGCCGCCGACTCGCAGTATTTT. It specifies CAADSQYF.

The chain has TRBV6-6 and TRBJ1-2; D may be TRBD1 (6 bases). The germline V and J ends were trimmed by 6 bases and 1 base, with 12 bases remaining between them. This CDR3 has 14 residues. In germline, CDR1 is MNHNY, CDR2 SVGAGI (reference sequence). CDR3 region: CASSSGGSNYGYTF. CDR3 in DNA: TGTGCCAGCAGCTCGGGGGGCAGTAACTATGGCTACACCTTC.

V gene TRBV5-1 combines with J gene TRBJ1-1; the match to TRBD1 covers 11 bases. The junction had 5 bases not matched to a gene; V was cut back by 5 bases and J by 2 bases. This CDR3 has 15 amino acids. The germline V gene has CDR1 SGHRS and CDR2 YFSETQ. Written as DNA, the CDR3 is TGCGCCAGCAGGGACAGGGGGCCCTATAACACTGAAGCTTTCTTT. This gives the protein CASRDRGPYNTEAFF.